This TCR beta chain was sequenced in a study of shared clonotypes between healthy human individuals. On the study more broadly: Serving as donors were a couple of women and three men, whose ages spanned 18 to 49. CD4 naive and memory got three plates each, CD8 naive two, CD8 memory one.

The donors were adults (healthy and HIV-negative) with no recent acute infections or vaccinations. The V and J ends lost 3 bases and 2 bases respectively, with 11 bases between them. Germline values: CDR1 KGHSH, CDR2 LQKENI. The CDR3 runs to 15 residues. Each subset's genomic DNA was shared equally among a number of immunoSEQ plates. Method: immunoSEQ multiplex PCR; TCRdb's copy keeps in-frame clones and lacks some. The sample records a few million clones, over 90% being singletons. On this clone itself: The same CDR3 also results from other DNA sequences found in this sample.

The sequenced material came from naive CD4+ T cells from PBMCs. Noted subset: CD45RA+ positively selected. This clonotype was obtained from a man aged 18 to 30 in good health. Some clones in this sample may be carry-over from other donors' samples. The gene calls are TRBV18 and TRBJ2-1; tentatively, D is TRBD2 (5 bases). In DNA form, the CDR3 reads TGTGCCAGCTCACCTCTAGCAGAACCCTACAATGAGCAGTTCTTC. Translation: CASSPLAEPYNEQFF.